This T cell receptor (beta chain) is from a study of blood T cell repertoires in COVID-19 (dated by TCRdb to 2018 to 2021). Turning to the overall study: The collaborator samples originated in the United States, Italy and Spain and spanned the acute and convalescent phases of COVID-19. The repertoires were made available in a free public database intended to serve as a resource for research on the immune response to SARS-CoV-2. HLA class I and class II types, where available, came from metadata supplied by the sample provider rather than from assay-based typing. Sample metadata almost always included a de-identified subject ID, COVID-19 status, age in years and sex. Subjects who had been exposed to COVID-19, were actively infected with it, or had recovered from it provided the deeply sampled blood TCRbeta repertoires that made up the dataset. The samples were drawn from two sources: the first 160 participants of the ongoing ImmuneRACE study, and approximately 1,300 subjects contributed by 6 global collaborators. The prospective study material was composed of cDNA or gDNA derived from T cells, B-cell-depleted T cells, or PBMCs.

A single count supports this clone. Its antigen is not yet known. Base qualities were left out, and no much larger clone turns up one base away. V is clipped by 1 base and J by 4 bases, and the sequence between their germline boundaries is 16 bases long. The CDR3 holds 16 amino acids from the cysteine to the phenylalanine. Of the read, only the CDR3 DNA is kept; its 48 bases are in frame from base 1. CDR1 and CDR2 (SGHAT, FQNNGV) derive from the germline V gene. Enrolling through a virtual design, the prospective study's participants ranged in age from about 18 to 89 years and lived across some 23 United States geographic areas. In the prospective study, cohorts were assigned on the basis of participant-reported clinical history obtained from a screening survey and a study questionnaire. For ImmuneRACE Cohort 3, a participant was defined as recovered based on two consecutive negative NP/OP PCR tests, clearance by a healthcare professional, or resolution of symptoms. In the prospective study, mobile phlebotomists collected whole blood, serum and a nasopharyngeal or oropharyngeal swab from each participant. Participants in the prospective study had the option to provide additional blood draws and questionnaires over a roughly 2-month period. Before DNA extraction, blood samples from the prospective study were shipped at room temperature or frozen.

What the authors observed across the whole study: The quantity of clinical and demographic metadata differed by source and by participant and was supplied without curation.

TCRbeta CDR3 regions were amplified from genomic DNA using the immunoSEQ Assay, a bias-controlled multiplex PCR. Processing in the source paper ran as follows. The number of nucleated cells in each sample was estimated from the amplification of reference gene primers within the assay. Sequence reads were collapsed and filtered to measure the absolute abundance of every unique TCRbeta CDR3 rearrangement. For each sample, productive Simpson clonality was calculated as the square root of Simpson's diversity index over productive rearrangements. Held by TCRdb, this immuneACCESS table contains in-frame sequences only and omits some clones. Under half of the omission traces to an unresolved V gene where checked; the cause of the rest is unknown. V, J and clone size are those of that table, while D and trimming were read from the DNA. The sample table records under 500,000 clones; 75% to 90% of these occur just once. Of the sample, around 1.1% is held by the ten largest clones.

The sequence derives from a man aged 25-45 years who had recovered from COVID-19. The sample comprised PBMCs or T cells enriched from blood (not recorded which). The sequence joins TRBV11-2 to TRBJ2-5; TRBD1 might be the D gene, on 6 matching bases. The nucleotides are TGTGCCAGCAGCTTAGTTACGACAGGCGGGCCAGAGACCCAGTACTTC. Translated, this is CASSLVTTGGPETQYF.